Listed below are T cell receptor beta chains from one sample, sequenced in a study of cytomegalovirus exposure and HLA in healthy donors. Repertoires were generated with immunoSEQ multiplex PCR, while TCRdb's copy carries only in-frame clones and drops some. Here the sample spans 150,000 to 200,000 clones, approximately 89% being singletons. The source material was PBMCs. The source of these receptors is a young man in good health and CMV-seropositive. The CDR3 runs from the conserved cysteine through the conserved F or W. Fields, in order: D gene, J gene, clone size, V gene, CDR3 DNA, CDR3 protein. A D gene is named only where the DNA matches it firmly. The listing skips clone size in some rows; elsewhere it reads once, few, many or a size class.

D: NA; J: TRBJ2-7; size: NA; V: TRBV6-1; DNA: TGTGCCAGCAGGGATCCAGTCGGGTGGGGCCACGAGCAGTACTTC; CDR3: CASRDPVGWGHEQYF
D: NA; J: TRBJ1-1; size: NA; V: TRBV5-1; DNA: TGCGCCAGCAGCTTGGAAAGTGGGCTCTCTGAAGCTTTCTTT; CDR3: CASSLESGLSEAFF
D: NA; J: TRBJ2-1; size: NA; V: TRBV28; DNA: TGTGCCAGCAGTCCCTATGGACCGGGATACAATGAGCAGTTCTTC; CDR3: CASSPYGPGYNEQFF
D: NA; J: TRBJ2-5; size: NA; V: TRBV11-1; DNA: TGTGCCAGCGACCAGGGGGAGACCCAGTACTTC; CDR3: CASDQGETQYF
D: TRBD1; J: TRBJ1-4; size: NA; V: TRBV2; DNA: TGTGCCAGCAGAGGGGACAGGGGCGGTGGAAAACTGTTTTTT; CDR3: CASRGDRGGGKLFF
D: NA; J: TRBJ2-1; size: NA; V: TRBV5-1; DNA: TGCGCCAGCAGCTCGAGGGGCGGGAACAATGAGCAGTTCTTC; CDR3: CASSSRGGNNEQFF
D: TRBD2; J: TRBJ2-7; size: once; V: TRBV19; DNA: TGTGCCAGTGGGGGGGACTACGGTAACGAGCAGTACTTC; CDR3: CASGGDYGNEQYF
D: NA; J: TRBJ2-7; size: NA; V: TRBV7-3; DNA: TGTGCCAGCAGCTTAACCTGGACAGCGTCCTACGAGCAGTACTTC; CDR3: CASSLTWTASYEQYF
D: TRBD2; J: TRBJ2-1; size: NA; V: TRBV29-1; DNA: TGCAGCGTCCGGAAGGTGACTAGCGGGAAAAACAATGAGCAGTTCTTC; CDR3: CSVRKVTSGKNNEQFF
D: TRBD2; J: TRBJ2-1; size: NA; V: TRBV2; DNA: TGTGCCAGCAGTTCCATCCGACTAGCGGGAGGATACAATGAGCAGTTCTTC; CDR3: CASSSIRLAGGYNEQFF
D: TRBD2; J: TRBJ2-2; size: NA; V: TRBV29-1; DNA: TGCAGCGTCGACGGACTAGCGGGAGTCACCGGGGAGCTGTTTTTT; CDR3: CSVDGLAGVTGELFF
D: NA; J: TRBJ2-5; size: NA; V: TRBV18; DNA: TGTGCCAGCTCACCAGGACTGAGTCAAGAGACCCAGTACTTC; CDR3: CASSPGLSQETQYF
D: NA; J: TRBJ1-2; size: few; V: TRBV6-5; DNA: TGTGCCAGCAGCCTATCGCTTGCAGGAGGCTATGGCTACACCTTC; CDR3: CASSLSLAGGYGYTF
D: NA; J: TRBJ2-3; size: NA; V: TRBV5-4; DNA: TGTGCCAGCAGCCCCCGCGGGGTAGCGGGCACAGATACGCAGTATTTT; CDR3: CASSPRGVAGTDTQYF
D: TRBD2; J: TRBJ2-1; size: NA; V: TRBV7-3; DNA: TGTGCCAGCAGCTTGACTAGCGGAAACAATGAGCAGTTCTTC; CDR3: CASSLTSGNNEQFF
D: TRBD2; J: TRBJ2-7; size: NA; V: TRBV4-1; DNA: TGCGCCAGCAGCCAGCTAGCGGGAGGGCTCCACGAGCAGTACTTC; CDR3: CASSQLAGGLHEQYF
D: TRBD1; J: TRBJ1-2; size: NA; V: TRBV30; DNA: TGTGCCTGGAGTTCCCAGGGGACAGGCTATGGCTACACCTTC; CDR3: CAWSSQGTGYGYTF
D: NA; J: TRBJ2-7; size: NA; V: TRBV28; DNA: TGTGCCAGCAGCAGACTAGGGTACGAGCAGTACTTC; CDR3: CASSRLGYEQYF